A single sample gave rise to the 25 T cell receptor beta chains below, sequenced in a study of blood T cell repertoires in COVID-19. Sequenced by immunoSEQ multiplex PCR; TCRdb stores in-frame clones only, minus some. This table holds 55,000 to 70,000 clones, over 65% found once. Sequencing used peripheral blood. These receptors were obtained from a human donor in a cohort sampled during active COVID-19.

Turning to this clone: Different DNA sequences within this sample yield the same CDR3. The chain employs TRBV27 and TRBJ1-6, with TRBD1 as a possible D gene (5 bases). V dropped 8 bases and J dropped 4 bases, with 9 bases sitting between them. Per the germline V gene, CDR1 is MNHEY and CDR2 is SMNVEV (reference sequence). The CDR3 runs 13 residues. For the CDR3, the DNA is TGTGCCAGCCAGGGAAGTTATAATTCACCCCTCCACTTT. Amino acid sequence: CASQGSYNSPLHF.

The chain links TRBV3-1 (or the pseudogene TRBV3-2) to TRBJ1-1; 10 bases align to TRBD1. Germline V gene lookup returns CDR1 LGHDT and CDR2 YNNKEL (reference sequence). J lost 3 bases, V lost 5 bases, and 9 bases had no gene match. The CDR3 covers 16 residues. CDR3 sequence reads: CASSYGDRGAHTEAFF. The DNA of the CDR3 is TGTGCCAGCAGCTACGGGGACAGGGGAGCGCACACTGAAGCTTTCTTT.

V gene TRBV5-6 combines with J gene TRBJ1-2; TRBD1 might be the D (5 bases). The V end lost 3 bases, the J end lost 6 bases, and 18 bases lay between the germline ends. The CDR3 loop spans 15 amino acids. CDR1 and CDR2 from the germline V gene are SGHDT and YYEEEE. As DNA, the CDR3 is TGTGCCAGCAGCTCACCAGCCGTAGGAGGGGATGGCTACACCTTC. Protein product: CASSSPAVGGDGYTF.

The chain employs TRBV12-3 or TRBV12-4 and TRBJ2-1, with 9 bases aligning to TRBD1. This CDR3 is 13 amino acids long. The junction had 3 bases not matched to a gene; V was cut back by 3 bases and J by 9 bases. The CDR3 is CASSFGQGLEQFF. The CDR3 DNA sequence: TGTGCCAGCAGTTTCGGACAGGGGCTTGAGCAGTTCTTC.

The rearrangement joins TRBV15 to TRBJ2-6; 10 nucleotides agree with TRBD1. CDR1 is LNHNV and CDR2 is YYDKDF in the germline V gene (reference sequence). This CDR3 is built from 18 residues. V was pared by 6 bases and J by 0 bases, with 8 bases of the junction left unmatched. The CDR3 region is CATRGDRGQRSGANVLTF. CDR3 bases: TGTGCCACCAGGGGGGACAGGGGACAACGCTCTGGGGCCAACGTCCTGACTTTC.

The chain carries TRBV25-1 and TRBJ2-5; TRBD1 matches at 7 bases. The germline V gene has CDR1 MGHDK and CDR2 SYGVNS. The trim removed 2 bases at V and 4 bases at J, leaving 4 bases unmatched. There are 14 residues in the CDR3. Written as DNA, the CDR3 is TGTGCCAGCAGTGAAGGACAGGCAGGAGAGACCCAGTACTTC. Translating it yields CASSEGQAGETQYF.

This sequence joins TRBV11-3 and TRBJ2-1, with TRBD2 matching over 8 bases. The V segment lost 5 bases and the J segment 5 bases; nucleotides outside the gene matches: 5. In germline, CDR1 is SGHNT, CDR2 YENEEA. The CDR3 is 14 residues long. The DNA of the CDR3 is TGTGCCAGCAGCAAGCGGGAGAAGAACAATGAGCAGTTCTTC. Amino acids: CASSKREKNNEQFF. Drawing the rest from reference TRBV11-3 and TRBJ2-1, the complete variable domain is EAGVVQSPRYKIIEKKQPVAFWCNPISGHNTLYWYLQNLGQGPELLIRYENEEAVDDSQLPKDRFSAERLKGVDSTLKIQPAELGDSAVYLCASSKREKNNEQFFGPGTRLTVL.

Only a few counts were recorded for this clone. The chain combines TRBV7-8 with TRBJ2-3; no definite D call. Germline V CDR1 and CDR2: SGHVS, FQNEAQ. The ends were cut back, 0 bases at V and 4 bases at J, with 14 bases in the middle. The CDR3 consists of 16 residues. This CDR3 reads CASSLAPSGWADTQYF. As DNA, the CDR3 is TGTGCCAGCAGCTTAGCGCCATCGGGTTGGGCAGATACGCAGTATTTT.

V gene TRBV24-1 combines with J gene TRBJ2-5, with 15 bases identical to TRBD2. Germline CDR1 KGHDR, CDR2 SFDVKD. With 5 bases clipped from V and 5 bases from J, the junction kept 5 bases outside the gene matches. CDR3 length: 16 amino acids. The CDR3: CATSGPGLAGGETQYF. The DNA for the CDR3 is TGTGCCACCAGTGGACCGGGACTAGCGGGAGGTGAGACCCAGTACTTC.

The gene calls are TRBV24-1 and TRBJ2-1; weak D call: TRBD2 (6 bases). The germline V and J ends were trimmed by 8 bases and 0 bases, with 28 bases remaining between them. The germline V gene has CDR1 KGHDR and CDR2 SFDVKD. The CDR3 is made up of 20 amino acids. CDR3 residues: CATTRGPYRAGRSSYNEQFF. CDR3 DNA sequence: TGTGCCACCACTCGAGGACCCTATCGAGCGGGCCGGAGCTCCTACAATGAGCAGTTCTTC.

The chain has TRBV3-1 (or the pseudogene TRBV3-2) and TRBJ2-7, with TRBD2 matching over 7 bases. This CDR3 is built from 19 residues. The V segment lost 3 bases and the J segment 3 bases; nucleotides outside the gene matches: 20. The germline CDR1 and CDR2 sequences are LGHDT and YNNKEL (reference sequence). The CDR3 protein is CASSQTRLAVQEDNYEQYF. The DNA of the CDR3 is TGTGCCAGCAGCCAGACCCGACTAGCCGTTCAAGAGGATAACTACGAGCAGTACTTC.

The chain employs TRBV6-5 and TRBJ2-3; D is undetermined. CDR3 length: 13 residues. Between the trimmed V and J ends, which lost 3 bases and 5 bases, there was a span of 9 bases. Germline V gene lookup returns CDR1 MNHEY and CDR2 SVGAGI. In DNA form, the CDR3 reads TGTGCCAGCAGTTATCTTCGAGGAGATACGCAGTATTTT. Amino acids: CASSYLRGDTQYF.

There are a few counts of this clone. This chain connects TRBV18 to TRBJ2-7; 7 bases are shared with TRBD1. Germline CDR1 reads KGHSH; CDR2 reads LQKENI. This CDR3 is 15 amino acids long. V dropped 2 bases and J dropped 0; count of bases not matched to a gene: 4. Here the CDR3 reads CASSPKGQNSYEQYF. Written as DNA, the CDR3 is TGTGCCAGCTCACCAAAGGGACAGAACTCCTACGAGCAGTACTTC.

This clone has only a few counts. This rearrangement joins TRBV6-2 or TRBV6-3 to TRBJ1-1; no definite D call. Germline CDR1 and CDR2: MNHEY and SVGEGT. V was cut by 6 bases and J by 5 bases, with 22 bases left in between. CDR3 size: 16 residues. This chain's CDR3 is CASSLPRGGEGTEAFF. DNA of the CDR3: TGTGCCAGCAGCCTACCTCGTGGCGGAGAGGGAACTGAAGCTTTCTTT.

This clone was found a few times. This chain uses TRBV3-1 (or the pseudogene TRBV3-2) with TRBJ1-1, with D possibly being TRBD1 (5 bases). This CDR3 is built from 18 residues. Germline values: CDR1 LGHDT, CDR2 YNNKEL (reference sequence). Trimming shortened V by 0 bases and J by 1 base, and 18 bases separated the two germline ends. The CDR3 region has the DNA TGTGCCAGCAGCCAAGATCGTCCGCCGTACAGGAAGAACACTGAAGCTTTCTTT. Amino acids: CASSQDRPPYRKNTEAFF.

V is TRBV6-2 or TRBV6-3 and J is TRBJ2-5; 7 bases agree with TRBD1. The V gene end was trimmed by 5 bases and the J gene end by 1 base; junction bases not matched to a gene: 4. CDR1 is MNHEY and CDR2 is SVGEGT in the germline V gene. This CDR3 region has 14 residues. The CDR3 bases are TGTGCCAGCAGTCGGGACAGTTCCCAAGAGACCCAGTACTTC. Its protein is CASSRDSSQETQYF.

The J gene is TRBJ1-1, the V gene TRBV19, with 8 bases aligning to TRBD1. Germline loops: CDR1 LNHDA, CDR2 SQIVND (reference sequence). The junction had 6 bases not matched to a gene; V was cut back by 5 bases and J by 1 base. The length of the CDR3 is 15 residues. CDR3 DNA sequence: TGTGCCAGTAGTCGCTACGGACAGGGGAACACTGAAGCTTTCTTT. The encoded protein is CASSRYGQGNTEAFF. The variable domain in full, completed from reference TRBV19 and TRBJ1-1, reads DGGITQSPKYLFRKEGQNVTLSCEQNLNHDAMYWYRQDPGQGLRLIYYSQIVNDFQKGDIAEGYSVSREKKESFPLTVTSAQKNPTAFYLCASSRYGQGNTEAFFGQGTRLTVV.

The J gene is TRBJ2-2, the V gene TRBV18, with D possibly matching TRBD1 (6 bases). Germline V lookup: CDR1 KGHSH, CDR2 LQKENI. This CDR3 region has 15 residues. V was shortened by 0 bases and J by 4 bases, with 9 bases between the two germline ends. Written as DNA, the CDR3 is TGTGCCAGCTCACCACCTGACAGGACCACCGGGGAGCTGTTTTTT. Encoded protein: CASSPPDRTTGELFF.

V and J are TRBV20-1 and TRBJ2-5; 8 positions agree with TRBD1. Trimming took 3 bases from V and 5 from J; bases not matched to a gene: 11. The CDR3 spans 15 residues. Germline V gene sequence: CDR1 DFQATT, CDR2 SNEGSKA (reference sequence). Here the CDR3 reads CSASQPRGREETQYF. The CDR3 DNA is TGCAGTGCTAGTCAACCCAGGGGGCGCGAGGAGACCCAGTACTTC.

Worth noting for this clone: A junction boundary mismatches the germline segment, possibly from a read error. J is TRBJ1-2 and V is TRBV14; TRBD1 agrees at 10 bases. Looked up from germline, CDR1 is SGHDN and CDR2 is FVKESK. The CDR3 contains 12 residues. The CDR3 is CASSQATGGSTF. The CDR3 DNA reads as TGTGCCAGCAGCCAAGCGACAGGGGGCTCCACCTTC.

This chain links TRBV4-1 with TRBJ2-1, with a weak D call TRBD1 (5 bases). CDR1 MGHRA and CDR2 YSYEKL come from the germline V gene. This CDR3 is built from 14 residues. Trimming stripped 1 base from V and 7 bases from J, with 11 bases between. The CDR3 DNA is TGCGCCAGCAGCCAAGGTCCAGGGTTGAATGAGCAGTTCTTC. It specifies CASSQGPGLNEQFF.

The chain is built from TRBV5-6 and TRBJ2-1, with TRBD2 as a possible D gene (5 bases). The CDR3 is 13 residues long. Germline CDR1 SGHDT, CDR2 YYEEEE. Trimming removed 4 bases from V and 9 bases from J, with 14 bases in between. CDR3 DNA sequence: TGTGCCAGCAGCCCTTCGGGGTTGGGTGAGCAGTTCTTC. Translating gives CASSPSGLGEQFF.

This chain joins TRBV27 and TRBJ2-5; D is ambiguous. V dropped 5 bases and J dropped 2 bases, with 9 bases sitting between them. CDR3 size: 13 residues. Germline values: CDR1 MNHEY, CDR2 SMNVEV (reference sequence). The CDR3 protein is CASSPYSQETQYF. As DNA, the CDR3 is TGTGCCAGCAGTCCATACTCTCAAGAGACCCAGTACTTC.

DNA of the CDR3: TGTGCCAGCAGCTTGGAAGCGGGAGAGGCGGGGGAGACCCAGTACTTC. Its translation is CASSLEAGEAGETQYF. The rearrangement joins TRBV5-4 to TRBJ2-5; 8 bases are a match to TRBD2. V trimming: 0 bases; J trimming: 5 bases; junction bases outside the gene matches: 9. Germline values: CDR1 SGHNT, CDR2 YYREEE (reference sequence). This CDR3 has 16 amino acids.

CDR3 region: CASSRDSFTYEQYF. The CDR3 DNA reads TGTGCCAGCAGCCGAGATTCATTTACCTACGAGCAGTACTTC. V and J are TRBV5-4 and TRBJ2-7, with D unresolved. V lost 4 bases and J lost 2, with 13 bases in between. CDR1 is SGHNT and CDR2 is YYREEE in the germline V gene (reference sequence). This CDR3 has 14 amino acids.